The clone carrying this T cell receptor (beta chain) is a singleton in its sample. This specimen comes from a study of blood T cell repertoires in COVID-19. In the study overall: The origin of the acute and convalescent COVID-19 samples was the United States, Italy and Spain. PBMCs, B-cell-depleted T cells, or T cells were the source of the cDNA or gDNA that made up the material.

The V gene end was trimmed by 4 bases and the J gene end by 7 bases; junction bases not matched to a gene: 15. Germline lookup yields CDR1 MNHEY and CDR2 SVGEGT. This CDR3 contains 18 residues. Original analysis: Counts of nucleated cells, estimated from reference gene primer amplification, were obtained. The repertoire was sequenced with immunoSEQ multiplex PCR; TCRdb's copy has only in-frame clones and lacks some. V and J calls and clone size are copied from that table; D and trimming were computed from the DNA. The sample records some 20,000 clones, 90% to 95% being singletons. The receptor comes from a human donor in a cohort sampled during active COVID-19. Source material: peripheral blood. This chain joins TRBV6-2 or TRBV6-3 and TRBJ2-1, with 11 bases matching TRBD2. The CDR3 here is CASSFPMLAGGPGNEQFF. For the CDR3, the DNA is TGTGCCAGCAGTTTCCCGATGTTAGCGGGAGGGCCGGGGAATGAGCAGTTCTTC.